The 3 T cell receptor beta chains presented below share a single source sample, sequenced in a study of cytomegalovirus exposure and HLA in healthy donors. TCRdb's copy holds only in-frame clones and misses some; the assay was immunoSEQ multiplex PCR. The table lists some 170,000 clones, roughly nine tenths of them singletons. Sequenced material: PBMCs. The receptors shown here come from a man aged 18 to 30 in good health and CMV-seropositive.

This clone appeared once. The genes are TRBV5-1 and TRBJ2-7, with a possible D match to TRBD1 (6 bases). V was shortened by 2 bases and J by 5 bases, with 17 bases between the two germline ends. The germline V gene encodes CDR1 SGHRS and CDR2 YFSETQ. The CDR3 loop spans 15 amino acids. This chain's CDR3 is CASSLGQRASDEQYF. CDR3 sequence (DNA): TGCGCCAGCAGCTTAGGACAGCGCGCGAGTGACGAGCAGTACTTC. Drawing the rest from reference TRBV5-1 and TRBJ2-7, the complete variable domain is KAGVTQTPRYLIKTRGQQVTLSCSPISGHRSVSWYQQTPGQGLQFLFEYFSETQRNKGNFPGRFSGRQFSNSRSEMNVSTLELGDSALYLCASSLGQRASDEQYFGPGTRLTVT.

This chain links TRBV9 with TRBJ2-3; the match to TRBD1 covers 7 bases. V shed 2 bases, J shed 1 base, and the junction held 13 bases outside the gene matches. The CDR3 extends over 18 amino acids. Germline assignment: CDR1 SGDLS and CDR2 YYNGEE. CDR3 residues: CASSVPTKGATGTDTQYF. Written as DNA, the CDR3 is TGTGCCAGCAGCGTGCCAACTAAGGGGGCGACAGGCACAGATACGCAGTATTTT.

The chain employs TRBV25-1 and TRBJ1-2; tentative D call: TRBD1 (6 bases). This CDR3 spans 12 amino acids. Germline-derived CDR1 and CDR2 are MGHDK and SYGVNS. Trimming removed 4 bases from V and 8 bases from J, with 11 bases in between. CDR3 in DNA: TGTGCCAGCAGTGTCACAGGGAGCGGCTACACCTTC. Protein sequence: CASSVTGSGYTF.